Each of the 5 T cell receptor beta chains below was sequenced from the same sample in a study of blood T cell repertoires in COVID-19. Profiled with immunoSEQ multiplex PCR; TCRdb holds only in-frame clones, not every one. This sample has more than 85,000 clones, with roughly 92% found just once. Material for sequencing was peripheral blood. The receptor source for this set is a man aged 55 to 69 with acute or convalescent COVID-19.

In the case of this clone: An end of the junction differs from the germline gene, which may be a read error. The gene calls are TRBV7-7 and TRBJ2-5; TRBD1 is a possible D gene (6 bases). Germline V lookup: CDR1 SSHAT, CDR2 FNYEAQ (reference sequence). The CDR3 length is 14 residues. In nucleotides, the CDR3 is TGTGCTAGCAGCTTAGCGACAGGTTCGGAGACCCAGTACTTC. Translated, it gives CASSLATGSETQYF.

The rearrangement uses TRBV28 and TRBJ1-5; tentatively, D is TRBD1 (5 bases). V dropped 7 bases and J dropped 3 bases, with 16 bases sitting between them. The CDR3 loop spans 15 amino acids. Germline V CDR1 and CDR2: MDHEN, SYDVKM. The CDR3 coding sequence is TGTGCCAGCACCAACGGAGGGGTCGTCAATCAGCCCCAGCATTTT. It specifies CASTNGGVVNQPQHF.

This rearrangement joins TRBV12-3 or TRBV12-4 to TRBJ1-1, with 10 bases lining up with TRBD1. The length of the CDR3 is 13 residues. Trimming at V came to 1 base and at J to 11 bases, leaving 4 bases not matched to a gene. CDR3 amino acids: CASSLGTGGSAFF. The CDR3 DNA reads TGTGCCAGCAGTTTAGGGACAGGGGGTTCCGCTTTCTTT.

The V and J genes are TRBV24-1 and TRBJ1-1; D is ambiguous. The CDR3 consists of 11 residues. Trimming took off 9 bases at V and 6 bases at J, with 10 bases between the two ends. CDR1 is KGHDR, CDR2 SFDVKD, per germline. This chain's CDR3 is CATSSSPEAFF. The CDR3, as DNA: TGTGCCACCTCCTCAAGCCCTGAAGCTTTCTTT.

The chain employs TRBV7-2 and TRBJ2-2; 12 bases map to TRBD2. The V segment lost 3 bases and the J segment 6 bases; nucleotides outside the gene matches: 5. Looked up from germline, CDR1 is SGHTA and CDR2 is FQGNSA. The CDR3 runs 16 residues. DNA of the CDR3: TGTGCCAGCAGCTTCGGACTAGCGGGAAGGGCCGGGGAGCTGTTTTTT. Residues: CASSFGLAGRAGELFF.